Listed here are 10 T cell receptor beta chains from one sample, sequenced in a study of cytomegalovirus exposure and HLA in healthy donors. The PCR was carried out with 60 Vbeta primers and 13 Jbeta primers. TCRdb keeps only in-frame clones here, not all; method: immunoSEQ multiplex PCR. The sample has 150,000 to 200,000 clones, 75% to 80% seen once. Sequenced sample: PBMCs. The receptors here all came from a woman in her forties or fifties in good health and CMV-seropositive.

This clone occurred a few times. The J gene is TRBJ1-1, the V gene TRBV4-3, with no clear D. Germline V lookup: CDR1 LGHNA, CDR2 YSLEER. The length of the CDR3 is 14 residues. V was cut by 1 base and J by 4 bases, with 10 bases left in between. The CDR3 is CASSQVTAGTEAFF. CDR3 DNA: TGCGCCAGCAGCCAAGTCACAGCCGGCACTGAAGCTTTCTTT.

This clone has more than one count but fewer than ten. This chain connects TRBV15 to TRBJ1-1; D gene uncertain. This CDR3 has 16 residues. Deletions cut 2 bases from V and 7 bases from J, with 20 bases between. The V gene's germline CDR1 is LNHNV and CDR2 YYDKDF (reference sequence). CDR3 in amino acids: CATSRPSMTYDLEAFF. For the CDR3, the DNA is TGTGCCACCAGCAGACCTTCTATGACTTATGACCTTGAAGCTTTCTTT.

V is TRBV5-5 and J is TRBJ1-5; unclear D gene. Germline V gene lookup returns CDR1 SGHKS and CDR2 YYEKEE (reference sequence). The CDR3 runs to 15 residues. Deletions cut 1 base from V and 2 bases from J, with 10 bases between. CDR3 bases: TGTGCCAGCAGCTTGTTGGTACAGCGCAATCAGCCCCAGCATTTT. Amino acid sequence: CASSLLVQRNQPQHF.

As DNA, the CDR3 is TGTGCCAGTAGTATATACGGGGGGGACACCGCTCAGTACTTC. Translated, it gives CASSIYGGDTAQYF. This chain uses TRBV19 with TRBJ2-7, with 8 bases that match TRBD2. This CDR3 has 14 residues. V gave up 2 bases and J gave up 10 bases; unmatched junction bases: 10. The germline V gene encodes CDR1 LNHDA and CDR2 SQIVND (reference sequence).

This sequence joins TRBV23-1 and TRBJ2-2; D possibly corresponds to TRBD1 (5 bases). TRBV23-1 is annotated as an ORF whose role is uncertain. The CDR3 has 15 residues. The V gene lost 4 bases and the J gene lost 5 bases, with 14 bases spanning the gap. In nucleotides, the CDR3 is TGCGCCAGCAGTCGTGGGCAGGGTGGGACCGGGGAGCTGTTTTTT. Its protein is CASSRGQGGTGELFF.

V gene TRBV13 combines with J gene TRBJ2-3; 14 nucleotides line up with TRBD2. The CDR3 sequence is 19 residues long. J was trimmed by 1 base and V by 4 bases; bases with no gene match: 10. CDR1 and CDR2 from the germline V gene are PRHDT and FYEKMQ (reference sequence). CDR3 sequence reads: CASSSKTSGGAVGTDTQYF. CDR3 coding DNA: TGTGCCAGCAGCTCGAAGACTAGCGGGGGGGCGGTGGGCACAGATACGCAGTATTTT.

V is TRBV7-2 and J is TRBJ2-1; 12 bases are shared with TRBD2. The CDR3 sequence is 14 residues long. Germline V gene lookup returns CDR1 SGHTA and CDR2 FQGNSA. Trimming at V came to 3 bases and at J to 12 bases, leaving 6 bases not matched to a gene. CDR3 in DNA: TGTGCCAGCAGCTTGCTAGCGGGGGGGCCAGGGCAGTTCTTC. Residues: CASSLLAGGPGQFF.

This chain connects TRBV28 to TRBJ2-1, with 8 nucleotides matching TRBD2. The CDR3 loop spans 16 amino acids. Germline V gene sequence: CDR1 MDHEN, CDR2 SYDVKM. V was pared by 4 bases and J by 2 bases, with 7 bases of the junction left unmatched. The CDR3 region is CASSSTGTRAYNEQFF. In nucleotides, the CDR3 is TGTGCCAGCAGTTCCACCGGGACTAGAGCCTACAATGAGCAGTTCTTC.

The gene calls are TRBV5-5 and TRBJ1-5; 8 nucleotides align to TRBD1. Germline V gives CDR1 SGHKS, CDR2 YYEKEE (reference sequence). The ends lost 2 bases at V and 4 bases at J; junction bases unmatched: 5. The CDR3 has 15 residues. CDR3: CASSLGNRGNQPQHF. The CDR3 coding sequence is TGTGCCAGCAGCTTAGGCAACAGGGGGAATCAGCCCCAGCATTTT.

This clone was found once. V is TRBV6-1 and J is TRBJ1-2; 8 bases line up with TRBD1. The CDR3 has 13 residues. V shed 5 bases and J 8 bases; nucleotides not matched to a gene: 7. From germline, CDR1 is MNHNS and CDR2 SASEGT. Here the CDR3 reads CASSLGQEGGYTF. The DNA of the CDR3 is TGTGCCAGCAGTCTGGGACAGGAAGGAGGCTACACCTTC.